Sequencing of this T cell receptor (beta chain) was carried out in a study of T cells after yellow fever vaccination. Study summary: Some fractions had low cell numbers, and these were prepared with SMART-Seq v4 Ultra Low Input.

This CDR3 has 14 residues. Germline loops: CDR1 SGHRS, CDR2 YFSETQ. With 4 bases removed from V and 3 bases from J, the gap between germline ends came to 8 bases. To note about this clonotype: Its antigen is unidentified.

UMIs were added to TCR cDNA along with a universal primer site when it was made by 5'RACE template switching. TCRdb independently ran MiXCR on the 5' RACE reads; one entry per CDR3 protein. The data hold 300,000 to 450,000 distinct CDR3 sequences, with 6.2% observed a single time. Points from the study as a whole: Few clonotypes appeared in both CD4 and CD8 compartments.

V and J are TRBV5-1 and TRBJ2-6; D gene uncertain. The material was PBMCs, obtained 5 days after the yellow fever booster vaccination. The sequence derives from a man aged 30 to 45 who received the YFV17D yellow fever vaccine. CDR3 region: CASSGSYGANVLTF. CDR3 DNA: TGCGCCAGCAGCGGGTCATATGGGGCCAACGTCCTGACTTTC.